This T cell receptor beta chain was documented in a study of blood T cell repertoires in COVID-19. V dropped 4 bases and J dropped 3 bases, with 12 bases sitting between them. CDR1 is KGHSH and CDR2 is LQKENI in the germline V gene. The CDR3 is made up of 14 amino acids. Generated by immunoSEQ multiplex PCR, the TCRdb table keeps only in-frame clones and is missing some. The data hold about 130,000 clones, with about 86% observed a single time. The sequenced material came from PBMCs or T cells enriched from blood (not recorded which). The sequence derives from a man aged 45-65 years who had recovered from COVID-19. The genes are TRBV18 and TRBJ1-1, with D unresolved. The CDR3 reads CASSLSGRDTEAFF. CDR3 sequence (DNA): TGTGCCAGCTCACTTTCGGGGAGGGACACTGAAGCTTTCTTT.